The 28 T cell receptor beta chains given below trace back to one sample, sequenced in a study of blood T cell repertoires in COVID-19. The assay was immunoSEQ multiplex PCR, and TCRdb's table has in-frame clones only and misses some. This sample has 270,000 or so clones, with nearly 90% found just once. The sample comprised peripheral blood. The source is a woman aged 25 to 39 with COVID-19, enrolled during active disease.

CDR3 DNA: TGTGCCAGCAGTGAATGGAGTAACACCGGGGAGCTGTTTTTT. This gives the protein CASSEWSNTGELFF. The chain employs TRBV6-1 and TRBJ2-2; D unclear. This CDR3 comprises 14 residues. Trimming stripped 2 bases from V and 2 bases from J, with 6 bases between. Germline CDR1 and CDR2: MNHNS and SASEGT.

This chain links TRBV29-1 with TRBJ2-3; 7 bases align to TRBD1. Trimming took 7 bases from V and 3 from J; bases not matched to a gene: 10. CDR3 length equals 14 residues. Looked up from germline, CDR1 is SQVTM and CDR2 is ANQGSEA. The CDR3 spells CSAGGEGATDTQYF. In DNA, the CDR3 is TGCAGCGCTGGAGGAGAGGGGGCGACAGATACGCAGTATTTT.

V gene TRBV27 combines with J gene TRBJ2-3, with D hard to call. V shed 2 bases and J shed 6 bases, with 9 bases lying between them. The CDR3 is 13 residues long. Per germline, CDR1 MNHEY and CDR2 SMNVEV (reference sequence). The CDR3 loop is CASSLAGNDTQYF. DNA for the CDR3: TGTGCCAGCAGTTTAGCAGGTAATGATACGCAGTATTTT.

CDR3 DNA sequence: TGTGCCAGCAGTTATCCACCACAGGGAGTTCGGGAAAAACTGTTTTTT. It encodes CASSYPPQGVREKLFF. The chain carries TRBV6-6 and TRBJ1-4; possibly TRBD1 for D (6 bases). Germline V CDR1 and CDR2: MNHNY, SVGAGI (reference sequence). V lost 3 bases to trimming and J lost 8 bases, with 19 bases between them. CDR3 size: 16 residues.

V usage is TRBV10-1 and J usage is TRBJ2-3; D is ambiguous. Germline V lookup: CDR1 WNHNN, CDR2 SYGVQD (reference sequence). The CDR3 has 12 amino acids. V lost 2 bases, J lost 6 bases, and 6 bases lay in between. The chain's CDR3 is CASSEGLDTQYF. The DNA of the CDR3 is TGCGCCAGCAGTGAGGGGCTGGATACGCAGTATTTT.

V gene TRBV5-6 combines with J gene TRBJ2-5; TRBD1 matches 9 bases. Germline assignment: CDR1 SGHDT and CDR2 YYEEEE. The CDR3 consists of 14 residues. Germline trimming cut 1 base from V and 7 bases from J; bases unmatched to any gene: 5. The chain's CDR3 is CASSLNRGLGTQYF. The DNA for the CDR3 is TGTGCCAGCAGCTTGAACAGGGGGCTGGGGACCCAGTACTTC. The variable domain in full, with the rest retrieved from reference TRBV5-6 and TRBJ2-5, is DAGVTQSPTHLIKTRGQQVTLRCSPKSGHDTVSWYQQALGQGPQFIFQYYEEEERQRGNFPDRFSGHQFPNYSSELNVNALLLGDSALYLCASSLNRGLGTQYFGPGTRLLVL.

The chain has TRBV11-2 and TRBJ1-2, with 11 bases that match TRBD1. V was pared by 5 bases and J by 6 bases, with 2 bases of the junction left unmatched. Germline CDR1 and CDR2: SGHAT and FQNNGV. This CDR3 has 13 amino acids. This CDR3 reads CASSRTGGNGYTF. The CDR3 DNA follows: TGTGCCAGCAGCCGGACAGGGGGCAATGGCTACACCTTC.

This chain joins TRBV6-2 or TRBV6-3 and TRBJ1-2; possible D gene TRBD1, 6 bases. There are 14 residues in the CDR3. CDR1 and CDR2 (germline): MNHEY, SVGEGT. The ends were cut back, 5 bases at V and 3 bases at J, with 13 bases in the middle. The CDR3 spells CASSQDREDYGYTF. For the CDR3, the DNA is TGTGCCAGCAGTCAGGACAGAGAGGACTATGGCTACACCTTC.

The chain recombines TRBV30 with TRBJ1-5; 7 bases are a match to TRBD1. This CDR3 contains 15 residues. Germline trimming cut 3 bases from V and 4 bases from J; bases unmatched to any gene: 9. CDR1 and CDR2 from the germline V gene are GTSNPN and SVGIG (reference sequence). The CDR3 region has the DNA TGTGCCTGGAGCGGAGGGTTACAGGGGAATCAGCCCCAGCATTTT. Translated, it gives CAWSGGLQGNQPQHF. Looking up the rest from reference TRBV30 and TRBJ1-5 gives the full variable domain: SQTIHQWPATLVQPVGSPLSLECTVEGTSNPNLYWYRQAAGRGLQLLFYSVGIGQISSEVPQNLSASRPQDRQFILSSKKLLLSDSGFYLCAWSGGLQGNQPQHFGDGTRLSIL.

CDR3 nucleotides: TGTGCCAGCAGCTTAGGGGCCCTATCCTACGAGCAGTACTTC. This gives the protein CASSLGALSYEQYF. This rearrangement joins TRBV11-2 to TRBJ2-7; D unclear. Germline assignment: CDR1 SGHAT and CDR2 FQNNGV. CDR3 length equals 14 residues. Trimming cost V 1 base and J 1 base, with 8 bases left between them.

This chain links TRBV7-8 with TRBJ1-5, with 10 nucleotides matching TRBD1. With 3 bases clipped from V and 2 bases from J, the junction kept 7 bases outside the gene matches. The CDR3 contains 17 residues. The germline gives CDR1 SGHVS, CDR2 FQNEAQ. The CDR3 region is CASSLTGGFTGNQPQHF. CDR3 DNA sequence: TGTGCCAGCAGCTTGACAGGGGGCTTTACGGGCAATCAGCCCCAGCATTTT.

The J gene is TRBJ2-5, the V gene TRBV6-1; maybe TRBD2 (7 bases). CDR1 MNHNS and CDR2 SASEGT come from the germline V gene. The CDR3 contains 16 residues. Deletions cut 3 bases from V and 5 bases from J, with 19 bases between. The CDR3 nucleotides are TGTGCCAGCAGTGAGGGGGGGGCAGGGATAGTGGAGACCCAGTACTTC. The encoded protein is CASSEGGAGIVETQYF.

This clone was seen only once. This chain connects TRBV27 to TRBJ1-2, with D perhaps TRBD1 (6 bases). The CDR3 is made up of 13 amino acids. Trimming took 6 bases from V and 6 from J, leaving 14 bases between them. Germline-derived CDR1 and CDR2 are MNHEY and SMNVEV (reference sequence). CDR3 region: CASSQGSGNGYTF. In DNA form, the CDR3 reads TGTGCCAGCAGCCAGGGGTCGGGAAATGGCTACACCTTC.

The chain recombines TRBV6-6 with TRBJ1-3, with D tentatively TRBD1 (5 bases). Trimming pared 10 bases from V and 4 bases from J, leaving 14 bases between. This CDR3 has 13 amino acids. Germline loops: CDR1 MNHNY, CDR2 SVGAGI (reference sequence). The CDR3 region has the DNA TGTGCCACTTCGGGGGGTTCCGGAAACACCATATATTTT. Its translation is CATSGGSGNTIYF.

The V gene is TRBV7-8, the J gene TRBJ2-1, with D possibly being TRBD1 (5 bases). Trimming cost V 2 bases and J 4 bases, with 27 bases left between them. CDR1 and CDR2 (germline): SGHVS, FQNEAQ. The CDR3 totals 20 residues. The DNA of the CDR3 is TGTGCCAGCAGCTTATTGGTGACCAGTGAATATTTAGGGGAATACAATGAGCAGTTCTTC. Protein: CASSLLVTSEYLGEYNEQFF.

This chain uses TRBV6-5 with TRBJ2-5; D might be TRBD2 (7 bases). V lost 8 bases and J 1 base, leaving 17 bases between the germline ends. Germline loops: CDR1 MNHEY, CDR2 SVGAGI. The CDR3 runs to 15 residues. For the CDR3, the DNA is TGTGCCAGCGAGAGGTGGGCGGGGGCCCAAGAGACCCAGTACTTC. Protein product: CASERWAGAQETQYF.

The CDR3 loop is CASSYSADYEQYF. Written as DNA, the CDR3 is TGTGCCAGCAGTTACTCGGCGGATTACGAGCAGTACTTC. V is TRBV6-5 and J is TRBJ2-7, with D uncertain. Per germline, CDR1 MNHEY and CDR2 SVGAGI. V was pared by 0 bases and J by 4 bases, with 7 bases between. There are 13 residues in the CDR3.

The rearrangement joins TRBV5-1 to TRBJ1-2, with 7 bases lining up with TRBD1. CDR3 length: 13 residues. Germline CDR1 SGHRS, CDR2 YFSETQ. The junction had 6 bases not matched to a gene; V was cut back by 4 bases and J by 6 bases. This chain's CDR3 is CASSEQGPHGYTF. CDR3 nucleotide sequence: TGCGCCAGCAGCGAACAGGGGCCCCATGGCTACACCTTC.

The rearrangement uses TRBV28 and TRBJ1-5, with TRBD1 identical over 7 bases. CDR1 and CDR2 from the germline V gene are MDHEN and SYDVKM. CDR3 length: 14 amino acids. The ends lost 2 bases at V and 7 bases at J; junction bases unmatched: 5. The CDR3 spells CASSLGQEEQPQHF. In DNA form, the CDR3 reads TGTGCCAGCAGTTTAGGACAGGAGGAGCAGCCCCAGCATTTT.

This clone was seen once. The V gene is TRBV10-3, the J gene TRBJ2-7, with TRBD1 as a possible D gene (6 bases). Germline-derived CDR1 and CDR2 are ENHRY and SYGVKD. Trimming stripped 11 bases from V and 1 base from J, with 15 bases between. The CDR3 is made up of 13 amino acids. The CDR3 protein is CAARQDASYEQYF. CDR3 nucleotides: TGTGCCGCTCGACAGGATGCGTCCTACGAGCAGTACTTC.

V is TRBV28 and J is TRBJ1-3; D call uncertain. V was shortened by 2 bases and J by 0 bases, with 5 bases between the two germline ends. Germline loops: CDR1 MDHEN, CDR2 SYDVKM. The CDR3 is made up of 14 amino acids. As DNA, the CDR3 is TGTGCCAGCAGTTTAACCTACTCTGGAAACACCATATATTTT. Translated: CASSLTYSGNTIYF.

The V call is TRBV5-1, the J call TRBJ2-2; no definite D call. Germline CDR1 reads SGHRS; CDR2 reads YFSETQ. The V end lost 0 bases, the J end lost 4 bases, and 4 bases lay between the germline ends. CDR3 length: 13 residues. CDR3 loop: CASSLVGTGELFF. Here the CDR3 DNA reads TGCGCCAGCAGCTTGGTCGGCACCGGGGAGCTGTTTTTT. Full variable domain (remainder filled in from reference TRBV5-1 and TRBJ2-2): KAGVTQTPRYLIKTRGQQVTLSCSPISGHRSVSWYQQTPGQGLQFLFEYFSETQRNKGNFPGRFSGRQFSNSRSEMNVSTLELGDSALYLCASSLVGTGELFFGEGSRLTVL.

J is TRBJ2-3 and V is TRBV10-1, with a possible D match to TRBD2 (6 bases). Germline assignment: CDR1 WNHNN and CDR2 SYGVQD (reference sequence). There are 16 residues in the CDR3. V shed 2 bases and J shed 2 bases, with 14 bases lying between them. CDR3 amino acids: CASSEGIAESTDTQYF. As DNA, the CDR3 is TGCGCCAGCAGTGAGGGGATAGCGGAATCCACAGATACGCAGTATTTT.

In its sample, this clone was seen once. The chain couples TRBV20-1 to TRBJ2-3; D gene uncertain. There are 10 residues in the CDR3. Germline CDR1 DFQATT, CDR2 SNEGSKA (reference sequence). Trimming took off 3 bases at V and 9 bases at J, with 7 bases between the two ends. CDR3 nucleotide sequence: TGCAGTGCTAGTACTGCGACGCAGTATTTT. Translating gives CSASTATQYF.

The J gene is TRBJ1-2, the V gene TRBV30, with D tentatively TRBD1 (6 bases). This CDR3 is built from 12 residues. CDR1 and CDR2 from the germline V gene are GTSNPN and SVGIG (reference sequence). The V gene lost 2 bases and the J gene lost 4 bases, with 8 bases spanning the gap. The CDR3 spells CAWSTGLYGYTF. CDR3 in DNA: TGTGCCTGGAGTACAGGGCTCTATGGCTACACCTTC.

This chain links TRBV5-4 with TRBJ1-1; 7 nucleotides line up with TRBD1. Germline-derived CDR1 and CDR2 are SGHNT and YYREEE (reference sequence). The V gene end was trimmed by 2 bases and the J gene end by 2 bases; junction bases not matched to a gene: 3. The CDR3 length is 14 residues. The CDR3 region has the DNA TGTGCCAGCAGCTTCACAGGGGCTAACACTGAAGCTTTCTTT. Translated, it gives CASSFTGANTEAFF.

The V gene is TRBV12-3 or TRBV12-4, the J gene TRBJ1-2; 7 nucleotides match TRBD1. J was trimmed by 4 bases and V by 7 bases; bases with no gene match: 3. The CDR3 is 12 amino acids. CDR3 sequence: CASNRGLYGYTF. The CDR3 DNA follows: TGTGCCAGCAACAGGGGACTCTATGGCTACACCTTC.

V is TRBV7-9 and J is TRBJ1-6; D is unresolved. Trimming took off 5 bases at V and 9 bases at J, with 11 bases between the two ends. This CDR3 is built from 13 residues. Germline assignment: CDR1 SEHNR and CDR2 FQNEAQ (reference sequence). The CDR3 is CASSPGYGSPLHF. In DNA, the CDR3 is TGTGCCAGCAGCCCCGGTTATGGTTCACCCCTCCACTTT.